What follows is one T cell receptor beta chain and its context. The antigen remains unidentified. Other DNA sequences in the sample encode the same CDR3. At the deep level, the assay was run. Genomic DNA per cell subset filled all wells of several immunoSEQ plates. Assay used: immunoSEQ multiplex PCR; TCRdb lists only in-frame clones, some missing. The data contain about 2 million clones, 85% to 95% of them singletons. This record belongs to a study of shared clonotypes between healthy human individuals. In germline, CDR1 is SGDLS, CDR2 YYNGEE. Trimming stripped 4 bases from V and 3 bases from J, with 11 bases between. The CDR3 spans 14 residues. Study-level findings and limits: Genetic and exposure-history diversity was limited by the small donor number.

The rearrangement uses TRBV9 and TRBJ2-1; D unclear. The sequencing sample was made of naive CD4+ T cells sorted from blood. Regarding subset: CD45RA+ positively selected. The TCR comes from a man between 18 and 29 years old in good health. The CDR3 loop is CASSPRTGYNEQFF. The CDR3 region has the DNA TGTGCCAGCAGCCCCCGAACTGGCTACAATGAGCAGTTCTTC.